The T cell receptor (beta chain) described here comes from a study of blood T cell repertoires in COVID-19. Repertoires were generated with immunoSEQ multiplex PCR, while TCRdb's copy carries only in-frame clones and drops some. Here the sample spans approximately 94,000 clones, approximately 81% being singletons. Trimming removed 5 bases from V and 1 base from J; junction bases left unmatched: 8. This CDR3 has 15 amino acids. Germline V CDR1 and CDR2: MNHNY, SVGAGI (reference sequence). Sequenced sample: peripheral blood. The TCR originated in a human donor in a cohort sampled during active COVID-19. The V call is TRBV6-6, the J call TRBJ2-7; 7 nucleotides match TRBD2. CDR3 amino acids: CASSRGLPKSYEQYF. CDR3 sequence (DNA): TGTGCCAGCAGTCGGGGACTACCGAAATCCTACGAGCAGTACTTC.